Listed here is a single TCR beta chain. Antigen specificity is unknown. The CDR3 is 14 amino acids. Germline V gives CDR1 GTSNPN, CDR2 SVGIG (reference sequence). The V gene end was trimmed by 2 bases and the J gene end by 6 bases; junction bases not matched to a gene: 6. This record belongs to a study of vaccination effects on CD4 cells after COVID-19. Looking at the study overall: Within the ViraFEST assay, antigen-specific CD4+ T cells underwent expansion with viral peptide pools prior to sequencing. Each person got two doses of an mRNA SARS-CoV-2 vaccine, BNT162b2 or mRNA-1273. Study conclusions and caveats: In convalescents, spike-reactive clones (those seen post-vaccine) were mainly new vaccine-induced clones. Marked clonal contraction was seen in infection- and vaccine-induced clones late after vaccination.

Libraries were prepared by immunoSEQ multiplex PCR; TCRdb keeps only in-frame clonotypes and omits some of them. The sample includes tens of thousands of clones, 60% to 85% of them seen just once. Having been cultured for roughly 10 days, the cells underwent CD4+ T cell isolation. The rearrangement joins TRBV30 to TRBJ2-1; 8 bases map to TRBD2. The source was CD4+ T cells from PBMCs cultured without peptide, collected before COVID-19 vaccination. The clonotype was recovered from a human donor who had a prior SARS-CoV-2 infection. The chain's CDR3 is CAWSTGGSTNEQFF. The CDR3 DNA reads TGTGCCTGGAGTACGGGAGGGTCGACCAATGAGCAGTTCTTC.